A selection of T cell receptor beta chains follows, all from one sample in a study of blood T cell repertoires in COVID-19. Assay used: immunoSEQ multiplex PCR; TCRdb lists only in-frame clones, some missing. The sample carries over 130,000 clones, just under 90% recorded once. Sequencing was done on a sample of peripheral blood. These receptors were taken from a woman over 75 with acute or convalescent COVID-19. The conserved cysteine and the conserved F or W are not part of the CDR3 here.

TRBV27,TRBJ2-7,ASSLGEGTEQY
TRBV5-1,TRBJ1-4,ASSLGTGDNEKLF
TRBV7-9,TRBJ2-1,ASSIQGGTGEF
TRBV9,TRBJ1-1,ASSVGDRVKTEAF
TRBV5-6,TRBJ1-6,ASSSWGTGNNSPLH
TRBV7-3,TRBJ1-2,ASTPGSLRGYT
TRBV2,TRBJ1-1,ARTRQNTEAF
TRBV10-3,TRBJ1-3,AISESQDTGNTIY
TRBV3-1/TRBV3-2,TRBJ1-3,ASVSSGNTIY
TRBV29-1,TRBJ1-2,SVRSEGKYGYT